The rows below give T cell receptor beta chains drawn from one sample of a study of immune heterogeneity within non-small cell lung tumors. TCRdb re-called the multiplex PCR reads through MiXCR, storing one row per CDR3 protein. The sample has under 4,000 distinct CDR3 sequences; approximately 46% are singletons. The sample taken for sequencing was lung tumor tissue. These TCRs come from a man between 60 and 75 years old with non-small cell lung cancer. Each CDR3 is given with its conserved first and last residue. D genes are given only for firm matches. Size values are once, few and many counts, or a class for expanded clones, and some rows have none.

J gene | D gene | clone size | V gene | CDR3 DNA | CDR3 protein
TRBJ2-1 | TRBD2 | - | TRBV30 | TGTGCCTGGAGACTAGCGGGAGGGCCTGGTGAGCAGTTCTTC | CAWRLAGGPGEQFF
TRBJ2-7 | - | - | TRBV19 | TGTCCAGTATACGAGCAGTACTTC | CPVYEQYF
TRBJ2-1 | - | medium-sized | TRBV19 | TGTGCCAGTAGCAAGGCGGACAGCAGCTCCTACAATGAGCAGTTCTTC | CASSKADSSSYNEQFF
TRBJ1-2 | - | - | TRBV28 | TGTGCCAGCTCCCAGACCTTATATGGCTACACCTTC | CASSQTLYGYTF
TRBJ2-7 | TRBD1 | - | TRBV6-1 | TGTGCCAGCAGGAATACCGGGACAGCTTCCTACGAGCAGTACTTC | CASRNTGTASYEQYF
TRBJ1-3 | - | - | TRBV9 | TGTGCCAGCAGCGTAGTCGAGGGGGCTGGAAACACCATATATTTT | CASSVVEGAGNTIYF
TRBJ1-1 | - | - | TRBV4-1 | TGCGCCAGCAGCCAAGATGAGGAGCACACTGAAGCTTTCTTT | CASSQDEEHTEAFF
TRBJ1-5 | - | - | TRBV19 | TGTGCCAGTACCCAAAGGGCGCATAATAGCAATCAGCCCCAGCATTTT | CASTQRAHNSNQPQHF
TRBJ1-6 | - | medium-sized | TRBV11-2 | TGTGCCAGCAGCGTTCGGGGGATCGGGGATTCACCCCTCCACTTT | CASSVRGIGDSPLHF
TRBJ2-7 | TRBD2 | - | TRBV19 | TGTGCCAGTAGCCCAAAGGTGGAAGCGGGAAGGTACGAGCAGTACTTC | CASSPKVEAGRYEQYF
TRBJ2-2 | - | - | TRBV11-1 | TGTGCCAGCAGCCGGGGCACCGGGGAGCTGTTTTTT | CASSRGTGELFF
TRBJ2-7 | TRBD2 | medium-sized | TRBV6-2/TRBV6-3 | TGTGCCAGCAGAGACGTGGGAAGCGGGAGAGACGAGCAGTACTTC | CASRDVGSGRDEQYF
TRBJ2-1 | - | medium-sized | TRBV20-1 | TGCAGTGCTAGGGGGCGCCTATACTCCTACAATGAGCAGTTCTTC | CSARGRLYSYNEQFF
TRBJ2-6 | - | - | TRBV4-1 | TGCGCCAGCAGCCCCTTTGGGGCCAACGTCCTGACTTTC | CASSPFGANVLTF
TRBJ1-4 | TRBD1 | - | TRBV6-1 | TGTGCCAGCAGTGGACAGGGGGGGGAAAAACTGTTTTTT | CASSGQGGEKLFF
TRBJ1-2 | TRBD1 | medium-sized | TRBV18 | TGTGCCAGCTCACCCCGAACAGGGGCACAGAACTATGGCTACACCTTC | CASSPRTGAQNYGYTF
TRBJ2-3 | TRBD2 | - | TRBV7-6 | TGTGCCAGCAGCTCTAGAAGGCGGGAGATAGATACGCAGTATTTT | CASSSRRREIDTQYF
TRBJ1-4 | - | - | TRBV5-1 | TGCGCCAGCAGCTTGCGAGGGTTGGGTGAAAAACTGTTTTTT | CASSLRGLGEKLFF
TRBJ2-2 | TRBD1 | medium-sized | TRBV11-3 | TGTGCCAGCAGCGGCAGGGGGAGCACCGGGGAGCTGTTTTTT | CASSGRGSTGELFF
TRBJ2-5 | - | medium-sized | TRBV20-1 | TGCAGTGGAATAATAACGGGACTGGAAGAGACCCAGTACTTC | CSGIITGLEETQYF
TRBJ2-3 | - | - | TRBV6-2/TRBV6-3 | TGTGCCAGCCTAAGTGGGAGCAAGCACACAGATACGCAGTATTTT | CASLSGSKHTDTQYF
TRBJ2-2 | - | medium-sized | TRBV20-1 | TGCAGTGCTAGAGATCATGTGGCAGGGGAGGGCGGGGAGCTGTTTTTT | CSARDHVAGEGGELFF
TRBJ2-2 | - | - | TRBV18 | TGTGCCAGCTCACCCTCGGGTGTGACAGCCGCCGGGGAGCTGTTTTTT | CASSPSGVTAAGELFF
TRBJ2-7 | - | medium-sized | TRBV12-3/TRBV12-4 | TGTGCCAGCAGCAGGGGGGGGACGGCTTCCTACGAGCAGTACTTC | CASSRGGTASYEQYF
TRBJ1-1 | - | - | TRBV7-9 | TGTGCCAGCAGCTTAAATATGCACATCCAGAACACTGAAGCTTTCTTT | CASSLNMHIQNTEAFF
TRBJ2-3 | TRBD1 | medium-sized | TRBV5-1 | TGCGCCAGCAGGAAACAGGGGGCGACCACAGATACGCAGTATTTT | CASRKQGATTDTQYF
TRBJ1-2 | TRBD1 | - | TRBV19 | TGTGCCAGTAGTCGGGACAGTTCCTCTAACTATGGCTACACCTTC | CASSRDSSSNYGYTF
TRBJ2-3 | - | medium-sized | TRBV2 | TGTGCCAGCAGTGAATCTGGGTTGGGAGATACGCAGTATTTT | CASSESGLGDTQYF
TRBJ1-1 | TRBD1 | few | TRBV10-3 | TGTGCCATCAGTGGTCAGACAGGGAAAAACATGAACACTGAAGCTTTCTTT | CAISGQTGKNMNTEAFF
TRBJ2-3 | - | medium-sized | TRBV7-9 | TGTGCCAGCAGCTTAGGAGGGACAGATACGCAGTATTTT | CASSLGGTDTQYF
TRBJ2-5 | - | few | TRBV4-1 | TGCGCCAGCAGCCAAGAGGACCTTCGAGAGACCCAGTACTTC | CASSQEDLRETQYF
TRBJ2-1 | TRBD2 | medium-sized | TRBV28 | TGTGCCAGCACGGTAGCGGGAGGTCCTCATGAGCAGTTCTTC | CASTVAGGPHEQFF
TRBJ1-2 | TRBD1 | - | TRBV5-1 | TGCGCCAGCAGCTTGGGTACAGGGGACAGGTATGGCTACACCTTC | CASSLGTGDRYGYTF
TRBJ1-2 | TRBD1 | - | TRBV10-1 | TGCGCCAGCAGTATGGACAGGAACTATGGCTACACCTTC | CASSMDRNYGYTF
TRBJ1-2 | TRBD1 | - | TRBV6-5 | TGTGCCAGCAATAAACAGGGGGCGGACGGCTACACCTTC | CASNKQGADGYTF
TRBJ2-7 | - | - | TRBV6-5 | TGTGCCAGCAGTTCCGCCGGGAGCTCCTACGAGCAGTACTTC | CASSSAGSSYEQYF
TRBJ1-2 | - | - | TRBV12-3/TRBV12-4 | TGTGCCAGCAGTTTAGGACGTAGAAATGGCTACACCTTC | CASSLGRRNGYTF
TRBJ2-5 | - | few | TRBV3-1 | TGTGCCAGCAGCCAAGCGGAACGAGAGACCCAGTACTTC | CASSQAERETQYF
TRBJ1-3 | - | medium-sized | TRBV6-1 | TGTGCCAGCAGTGATTTCGGATACTCTGGAAACACCATATATTTT | CASSDFGYSGNTIYF
TRBJ2-7 | - | - | TRBV28 | TGTGCCAGCCAGGAACAGATCTACGAGCAGTACTTC | CASQEQIYEQYF
TRBJ2-7 | TRBD2 | once | TRBV7-2 | TGTGCCAGCAGCCCGACTAGCGGGAGGCAAAACGAGCAGTACTTC | CASSPTSGRQNEQYF
TRBJ2-2 | TRBD1 | medium-sized | TRBV27 | TGTGCCAGCAAAGGGGGCCCGACCACCGGGGAGCTGTTTTTT | CASKGGPTTGELFF
TRBJ1-1 | - | medium-sized | TRBV7-8 | TGTGCCAGCGGGGAGTGGGGGATTCGGGACACTGAAGCTTTCTTT | CASGEWGIRDTEAFF
TRBJ2-1 | - | - | TRBV4-2 | TGTGCCAGCAGCGCAGATCTCGGGAGTCATGAGCAGTTCTTC | CASSADLGSHEQFF
TRBJ1-4 | - | medium-sized | TRBV12-3/TRBV12-4 | TGTGCCAGCAGCCAAGGGACTCGAAGAAAGGAAAAACTGTTTTTT | CASSQGTRRKEKLFF
TRBJ1-1 | - | few | TRBV7-8 | TGTGCCAGCAGCTTAGGGACAGAAATCGAAGCTTTCTTT | CASSLGTEIEAFF